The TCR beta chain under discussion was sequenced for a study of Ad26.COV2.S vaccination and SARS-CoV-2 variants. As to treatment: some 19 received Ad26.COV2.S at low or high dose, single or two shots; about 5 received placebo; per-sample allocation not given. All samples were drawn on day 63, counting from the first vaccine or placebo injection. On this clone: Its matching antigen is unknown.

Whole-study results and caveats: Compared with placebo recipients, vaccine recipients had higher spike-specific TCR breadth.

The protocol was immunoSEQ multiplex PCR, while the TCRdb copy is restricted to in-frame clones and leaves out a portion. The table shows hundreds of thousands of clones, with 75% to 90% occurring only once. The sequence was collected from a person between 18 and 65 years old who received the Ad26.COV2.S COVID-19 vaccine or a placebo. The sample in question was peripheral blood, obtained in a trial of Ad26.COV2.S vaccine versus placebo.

The CDR3 region has the DNA TGTGCCAGCAGTTACCCAGGAAGGAACACTGAAGCTTTCTTT. This encodes CASSYPGRNTEAFF. V usage is TRBV6-6 and J usage is TRBJ1-1; D not certain. Germline V gene data show CDR1 as MNHNY and CDR2 as SVGAGI (reference sequence). Trimming stripped 2 bases from V and 1 base from J, with 8 bases between. The CDR3 consists of 14 residues.